Reported below is one T cell receptor beta chain. These data belong to a study of shared clonotypes between healthy human individuals. Deletions cut 6 bases from V and 1 base from J, with 4 bases between. The CDR3 consists of 12 residues. Germline CDR1 is LNHDA and CDR2 is SQIVND (reference sequence). Sequencing was performed with immunoSEQ multiplex PCR; in TCRdb, only in-frame clones are kept and a portion is missing. The sample lists about 2 million clones, around 95% occurring once. The chain recombines TRBV19 with TRBJ1-5; the D is unclear. Material: naive CD4+ T cells sorted from blood. Subset described: CD45RA+ positively selected. This sequence originates from a man aged 18 to 30 in good health. The CDR3 DNA reads as TGTGCCAGTAGGCCGAGCAATCAGCCCCAGCATTTT. Translated: CASRPSNQPQHF.